What follows describes a single TCR beta chain. Its antigen is currently not known. No per-base quality is available; no much larger clone lies one base away. This sample was taken from a study of blood T cell repertoires in COVID-19 (dated by TCRdb to about 2020). Concerning the study at large: The collaborator samples originated in the United States, Italy and Spain and spanned the acute and convalescent phases of COVID-19. The prospective study material was composed of cDNA or gDNA derived from T cells, B-cell-depleted T cells, or PBMCs. Deeply sampled blood TCRbeta repertoires from subjects exposed to, actively infected with, or recovered from COVID-19 were included in the dataset. A freely available public database, intended as a resource for researchers studying the immune response to SARS-CoV-2, is where the repertoires were released. The samples were drawn from the first 160 participants of the ongoing ImmuneRACE study and from 1,254 subjects provided by 6 global collaborators. Sample metadata almost always included a de-identified subject ID, COVID-19 status, age in years and sex. HLA class I and class II types, where available, came from metadata supplied by the sample provider rather than from assay-based typing.

TCRbeta CDR3 regions were amplified from genomic DNA using the immunoSEQ Assay, a bias-controlled multiplex PCR. Per the original workflow: Within the assay, amplification of reference gene primers was used to estimate how many nucleated cells each sample contained. Sequence reads were collapsed and filtered to measure the absolute abundance of every unique TCRbeta CDR3 rearrangement. For each sample, productive Simpson clonality was calculated by taking the square root of Simpson's diversity index across productive rearrangements. Drawn from immuneACCESS, this table holds only the in-frame rearrangements with V and J called that TCRdb kept. Clones are partly lost; checked studies trace under half to an unresolved V gene and leave the rest unexplained. V and J calls and clone size are as listed in that table; D and trimming were resolved from the DNA. The sample profile shows roughly 100,000 clones; roughly 90% of them were found once. The ten most abundant clones make up 5% to 6.5% of the sample.

What the research found in general, with its limitations: The amount of clinical and demographic metadata varied by source and participant and was provided uncurated.

Whole blood was collected in K2EDTA tubes by collaborating institutions according to the institutions' own protocols. For TCRbeta analysis, collaborator samples were shipped as frozen whole blood, as isolated PBMCs, or as DNA extracted from either sample type. The sample comprised peripheral blood. The sequence was obtained from a human donor in a cohort sampled during active COVID-19.

The sequenced DNA: TGTGCCAGCAGCTCTTTTATTGGGCCAAAGAACACTGAAGCTTTCTTT. The resulting protein is CASSSFIGPKNTEAFF. The chain couples TRBV5-6 to TRBJ1-1; the D segment cannot be called with confidence. CDR1 and CDR2 are drawn from the germline V gene: SGHDT, YYEEEE. The CDR3 spans 16 residues, from the cysteine through the phenylalanine. The entry retains the CDR3 DNA only, 48 bases that are in frame from base 1. Trimming takes 3 bases from V and 1 base from J, and the germline ends sit 16 bases apart. The full variable domain, with segments outside the CDR3 supplied by the reference TRBV5-6 and TRBJ1-1 proteins, appears as DAGVTQSPTHLIKTRGQQVTLRCSPKSGHDTVSWYQQALGQGPQFIFQYYEEEERQRGNFPDRFSGHQFPNYSSELNVNALLLGDSALYLCASSSFIGPKNTEAFFGQGTRLTVV.